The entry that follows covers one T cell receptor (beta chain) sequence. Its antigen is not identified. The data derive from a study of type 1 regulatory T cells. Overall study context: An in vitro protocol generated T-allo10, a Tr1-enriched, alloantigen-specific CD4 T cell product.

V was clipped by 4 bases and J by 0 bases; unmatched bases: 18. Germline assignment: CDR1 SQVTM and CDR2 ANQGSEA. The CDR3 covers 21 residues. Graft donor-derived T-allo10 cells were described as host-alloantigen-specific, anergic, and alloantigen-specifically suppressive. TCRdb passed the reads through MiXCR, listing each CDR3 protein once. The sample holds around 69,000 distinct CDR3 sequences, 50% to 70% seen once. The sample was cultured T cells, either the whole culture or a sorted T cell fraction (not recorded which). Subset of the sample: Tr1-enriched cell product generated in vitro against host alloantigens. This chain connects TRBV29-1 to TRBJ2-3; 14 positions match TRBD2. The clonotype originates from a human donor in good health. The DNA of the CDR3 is TGCAGCGTTGTCGAGTGGTCGGCGACTAGCGGGAGGGCCTTGAGCACAGATACGCAGTATTTT. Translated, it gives CSVVEWSATSGRALSTDTQYF.